Following are 27 T cell receptor beta chains from one sample sequenced in a study of T-cell memory formation after mild COVID-19. TCRdb itself ran the 5' RACE reads through MiXCR, one entry per CDR3 protein. The profile shows 550,000 to 700,000 distinct CDR3 sequences, around 16% of them singletons. The source material was PBMCs or a T cell subset sorted from them (not recorded which). The receptors were sampled from an adult woman who had mild COVID-19 (a few samples of this study predate the infection). Cell type and time point are not known.

This clonotype was observed a handful of times. This chain uses TRBV5-1 with TRBJ2-1, with D tentatively TRBD1 (6 bases). The V end lost 4 bases, the J end lost 6 bases, and 14 bases lay between the germline ends. CDR3 length equals 14 residues. The germline CDR1 and CDR2 sequences are SGHRS and YFSETQ. The CDR3 region is CASSPQDRANEQFF. CDR3 nucleotides: TGCGCCAGCAGCCCCCAGGACAGAGCCAATGAGCAGTTCTTC.

The V call is TRBV4-2, the J call TRBJ2-7; D is uncertain. The CDR3 length is 17 residues. The V gene lost 1 base and the J gene lost 0 bases, with 16 bases spanning the gap. Germline V gives CDR1 LGHNA, CDR2 YNFKEQ. Here the CDR3 DNA reads TGTGCCAGCAGCCAAGTCTTCCCTGGCACGGGCTCCTACGAGCAGTACTTC. Its protein product is CASSQVFPGTGSYEQYF.

In its sample, this clonotype was seen a few times. DNA for the CDR3: TGCAGCGTTGTAAGACAGGAATCCTACGAGCAGTACTTC. This encodes CSVVRQESYEQYF. The chain links TRBV29-1 to TRBJ2-7; D perhaps matches TRBD1 (6 bases). The V and J ends lost 4 bases and 1 base respectively, with 11 bases between them. The CDR3 is made up of 13 amino acids. CDR1 and CDR2 from the germline V gene are SQVTM and ANQGSEA.

V is TRBV7-8 and J is TRBJ1-1, with 12 bases aligning to TRBD1. The length of the CDR3 is 15 residues. Germline trimming cut 1 base from V and 8 bases from J; bases unmatched to any gene: 5. From germline, CDR1 is SGHVS and CDR2 FQNEAQ. Written as DNA, the CDR3 is TGTGCCAGCAGCTTAGGAAGGGGGACAGGGGGCGAAGCTTTCTTT. Translated, it gives CASSLGRGTGGEAFF.

The chain links TRBV5-1 to TRBJ2-2, with 8 positions matching TRBD1. V lost 5 bases to trimming and J lost 3 bases; unmatched junction nucleotides: 9. The germline V gene encodes CDR1 SGHRS and CDR2 YFSETQ. CDR3 length: 16 amino acids. CDR3 residues: CASRAGGASYTGELFF. In DNA form, the CDR3 reads TGCGCCAGCAGAGCAGGGGGCGCTTCCTACACCGGGGAGCTGTTTTTT.

To note about this clonotype: Here the CDR3 omits its conserved ending phenylalanine or tryptophan, so a read error is the likely source. The chain uses TRBV28 and TRBJ2-4; D possibly corresponds to TRBD1 (6 bases). Deletions cut 2 bases from V and 4 bases from J, with 15 bases between. Germline V gene lookup returns CDR1 MDHEN and CDR2 SYDVKM. The CDR3 contains 16 residues. This CDR3 is CASSLVPGAHKNIQYL. DNA of the CDR3: TGTGCCAGCAGTTTAGTCCCAGGGGCTCATAAAAACATTCAGTACTTA.

The chain uses TRBV19 and TRBJ2-4; the match to TRBD1 covers 7 bases. CDR1 is LNHDA, CDR2 SQIVND, per germline (reference sequence). CDR3 length equals 13 residues. J was trimmed by 8 bases and V by 3 bases; bases with no gene match: 4. In nucleotides, the CDR3 is TGTGCCAGTAGTATGGGACAGAACGACATTCAGTACTTC. Translation: CASSMGQNDIQYF.

This chain joins TRBV7-3 and TRBJ2-1; D may be TRBD2 (5 bases). The CDR3 is made up of 12 amino acids. From germline, CDR1 is SGHTA and CDR2 FQGTGA. V was shortened by 5 bases and J by 10 bases, with 12 bases between the two germline ends. The CDR3 here is CASSPGMSEQFF. For the CDR3, the DNA is TGTGCCAGCAGCCCCGGGATGAGCGAGCAGTTCTTC.

The V gene is TRBV12-3 or TRBV12-4, the J gene TRBJ1-4; 8 nucleotides align to TRBD1. The ends lost 6 bases at V and 8 bases at J; junction bases unmatched: 8. This CDR3 is built from 14 residues. CDR3 loop: CASRPQGAREKLFF. The CDR3 nucleotides are TGTGCCAGCAGGCCCCAGGGGGCAAGGGAAAAACTGTTTTTT.

The V gene is TRBV7-8, the J gene TRBJ2-3, with 9 bases fitting TRBD2. With V trimmed by 1 base and J by 5 bases, 7 bases remained unmatched. The CDR3 is 16 residues long. Looked up from germline, CDR1 is SGHVS and CDR2 is FQNEAQ. The CDR3, as DNA: TGTGCCAGCAGCTTAGGTCTTAGCGGGGGCCAAGATACGCAGTATTTT. Amino acid sequence: CASSLGLSGGQDTQYF.

There are a few counts of this clonotype. The V gene is TRBV5-1, the J gene TRBJ2-5; D tentatively reads TRBD1 or TRBD2 (7 bases each). CDR1 is SGHRS, CDR2 YFSETQ, per germline. This CDR3 spans 16 amino acids. V lost 0 bases and J 5 bases, leaving 17 bases between the germline ends. The CDR3 reads CASSLAYRGGEETQYF. Here the CDR3 DNA reads TGCGCCAGCAGCTTGGCCTACAGGGGAGGGGAGGAGACCCAGTACTTC.

This clonotype was observed a few times. This chain uses TRBV19 with TRBJ2-7; 8 nucleotides match TRBD2. In germline, CDR1 is LNHDA, CDR2 SQIVND (reference sequence). The CDR3 length is 17 residues. V was pared by 3 bases and J by 3 bases, with 13 bases of the junction left unmatched. CDR3 loop: CASSMRHLGLADYEQYF. CDR3 in DNA: TGTGCCAGTAGTATGCGCCACCTCGGACTAGCCGACTACGAGCAGTACTTC.

The sample holds a few counts of this clonotype. The chain uses TRBV7-3 and TRBJ2-1; unclear D gene. The CDR3 has 16 residues. V was pared by 0 bases and J by 7 bases, with 16 bases between. Germline-derived CDR1 and CDR2 are SGHTA and FQGTGA. CDR3 in DNA: TGTGCCAGCAGCTTAACGAGCGAGACGAGTAGAAATGAGCAGTTCTTC. It is translated as CASSLTSETSRNEQFF.

This clonotype was seen more than once but under ten times. The V gene is TRBV7-3, the J gene TRBJ1-2; 8 positions match TRBD1. The CDR3 consists of 14 residues. Per the germline V gene, CDR1 is SGHTA and CDR2 is FQGTGA. Trimming took 4 bases from V and 4 from J; bases not matched to a gene: 5. The CDR3 DNA follows: TGTGCCAGCAGCTATGGACAGGGAACCTATGGCTACACCTTC. It is translated as CASSYGQGTYGYTF.

The sample holds many counts of this clonotype. The V gene is TRBV7-3, the J gene TRBJ2-2; D gene ambiguous. Per germline, CDR1 SGHTA and CDR2 FQGTGA. This CDR3 is built from 14 residues. The V gene lost 4 bases and the J gene lost 1 base, with 7 bases spanning the gap. For the CDR3, the DNA is TGTGCCAGCAGCTCATCAGGGAACACCGGGGAGCTGTTTTTT. Translation: CASSSSGNTGELFF.

In its sample, this clonotype was seen a few times. The chain combines TRBV7-9 with TRBJ2-3; D gene uncertain. This CDR3 has 12 amino acids. The V gene's germline CDR1 is SEHNR and CDR2 FQNEAQ (reference sequence). V was cut by 5 bases and J by 5 bases, with 8 bases left in between. CDR3 residues: CASSRWGDTQYF. The CDR3 region has the DNA TGTGCCAGCAGCCGGTGGGGAGATACGCAGTATTTT. Combining the CDR3 with reference TRBV7-9 and TRBJ2-3 gives the whole variable domain DTGVSQNPRHKITKRGQNVTFRCDPISEHNRLYWYRQTLGQGPEFLTYFQNEAQLEKSRLLSDRFSAERPKGSFSTLEIQRTEQGDSAMYLCASSRWGDTQYFGPGTRLTVL.

This clonotype was counted a single time. The rearrangement joins TRBV27 to TRBJ2-2, with 9 bases identical to TRBD2. V was clipped by 2 bases and J by 7 bases; unmatched bases: 8. Per the germline V gene, CDR1 is MNHEY and CDR2 is SMNVEV (reference sequence). There are 16 residues in the CDR3. CDR3 DNA: TGTGCCAGCAGTTTAATAGCGGGGGTGACCGGCGGGGAGCTGTTTTTT. The encoded protein is CASSLIAGVTGGELFF.

The chain links TRBV25-1 to TRBJ2-1; 9 bases are shared with TRBD2. The CDR3 length is 15 residues. J was trimmed by 4 bases and V by 3 bases; bases with no gene match: 4. Germline V CDR1 and CDR2: MGHDK, SYGVNS. In DNA, the CDR3 is TGTGCCAGCAGTGATATTAGCGGGGGATACAATGAGCAGTTCTTC. The encoded protein is CASSDISGGYNEQFF. The entire variable domain, with the rest obtained from reference TRBV25-1 and TRBJ2-1, is as follows: EADIYQTPRYLVIGTGKKITLECSQTMGHDKMYWYQQDPGMELHLIHYSYGVNSTEKGDLSSESTVSRIRTEHFPLTLESARPSHTSQYLCASSDISGGYNEQFFGPGTRLTVL.

V gene TRBV5-1 combines with J gene TRBJ2-5, with 8 bases aligning to TRBD1. Losses at the gene ends were 2 bases for V and 4 bases for J; bases not matched to a gene: 7. This CDR3 spans 15 amino acids. Germline values: CDR1 SGHRS, CDR2 YFSETQ. The CDR3 DNA sequence: TGCGCCAGCAGCTTTGGACAGGGTCCTCGAGAGACCCAGTACTTC. It is translated as CASSFGQGPRETQYF.

V usage is TRBV11-2 and J usage is TRBJ2-5, with D perhaps TRBD1 (5 bases). The V and J ends lost 3 bases and 1 base respectively, with 15 bases between them. Germline V lookup: CDR1 SGHAT, CDR2 FQNNGV. The CDR3 has 16 residues. The CDR3 reads CASSLLTALSQETQYF. CDR3 DNA sequence: TGTGCCAGCAGCTTGTTGACAGCTCTATCCCAAGAGACCCAGTACTTC.

This clonotype has only a few counts. V gene TRBV6-2 or TRBV6-3 combines with J gene TRBJ1-2; D uncertain. Germline V gene lookup returns CDR1 MNHEY and CDR2 SVGEGT. The CDR3 totals 12 residues. The germline V and J ends were trimmed by 6 bases and 7 bases, with 12 bases remaining between them. The CDR3 protein is CASREGRRGYTF. In DNA, the CDR3 is TGTGCCAGCAGGGAAGGGAGACGTGGCTACACCTTC.

This chain uses TRBV6-5 with TRBJ2-2; 7 bases align to TRBD1. From germline, CDR1 is MNHEY and CDR2 SVGAGI. The CDR3 is made up of 14 amino acids. V lost 7 bases and J lost 6; bases outside the gene matches: 8. The CDR3 DNA is TGTGCCAGCACCACTAACAGGGGCCCCGGGGAGCTGTTTTTT. Encoded protein: CASTTNRGPGELFF.

The chain is built from TRBV18 and TRBJ2-3; D remains ambiguous. The V gene lost 2 bases and the J gene lost 2 bases, with 8 bases spanning the gap. This CDR3 has 14 residues. The germline V gene has CDR1 KGHSH and CDR2 LQKENI. The CDR3 region is CASSPRVDTDTQYF. In nucleotides, the CDR3 is TGTGCCAGCTCACCAAGGGTAGACACAGATACGCAGTATTTT.

The chain has TRBV7-8 and TRBJ2-3, with 13 nucleotides matching TRBD2. The V segment lost 5 bases and the J segment 1 base; nucleotides outside the gene matches: 3. The CDR3 is 16 amino acids. CDR1 is SGHVS, CDR2 FQNEAQ, per germline. This CDR3 is CASSKLAGGRTDTQYF. Here the CDR3 DNA reads TGTGCCAGCAGCAAACTAGCGGGGGGGCGCACAGATACGCAGTATTTT.

This clonotype occurred many times. This chain links TRBV19 with TRBJ2-5; D is perhaps TRBD1 (5 bases). The CDR3 covers 13 residues. Germline loops: CDR1 LNHDA, CDR2 SQIVND (reference sequence). Deletions cut 4 bases from V and 4 bases from J, with 10 bases between. CDR3 loop: CASSRTLGETQYF. CDR3 in DNA: TGTGCCAGTAGTAGGACATTGGGAGAGACCCAGTACTTC.

This clonotype was seen only a few times. CDR3 region: CSARIRGQLNTEAFF. CDR3 coding DNA: TGCAGTGCTAGAATAAGGGGGCAGCTGAACACTGAAGCTTTCTTT. This rearrangement joins TRBV20-1 to TRBJ1-1, with 7 bases that match TRBD1. The CDR3 contains 15 residues. Trimming cost V 2 bases and J 0 bases; bases outside gene matches: 6. Germline V gene sequence: CDR1 DFQATT, CDR2 SNEGSKA (reference sequence).

This clonotype was found a few times. This sequence joins TRBV28 and TRBJ1-2; D not certain. The CDR3 has 14 amino acids. Germline CDR1 reads MDHEN; CDR2 reads SYDVKM. Between the trimmed V and J ends, which lost 5 bases and 3 bases, there was a span of 13 bases. CDR3 in amino acids: CASSEEGWDYGYTF. CDR3 sequence (DNA): TGTGCCAGCAGTGAAGAAGGGTGGGACTATGGCTACACCTTC.